These 22 T cell receptor beta chains were sequenced from one sample in a study of molecular identifiers for immune sequencing clone quantification. From the PCR reads, TCRdb called clonotypes with MiXCR, one entry per CDR3 protein. The table records 250,000 to 350,000 distinct CDR3 sequences, 20% to 25% of them present only once. The sequenced material came from naive CD8+ T cells from blood, with Jurkat cell RNA spiked in. Subset here: FACS-sorted CD8+CD4-CCR7+CD45RA+ naive T cells. These receptors were obtained from a human donor in good health. Some libraries in this study had Jurkat cell RNA spiked in.

On this clonotype: A much larger clone is a single base away; this may be a read error. V and J are TRBV19 and TRBJ1-1, with unresolved D. This CDR3 has 12 residues. The germline V gene has CDR1 LNHDA and CDR2 SQIVND (reference sequence). CDR3 in amino acids: CAGSMRHNEAFF. In DNA, the CDR3 is TGTGCCGGTAGTATGCGACACAATGAAGCTTTCTTT.

Worth noting for this clonotype: Being one base from a much bigger clone, this may be a read error. This likely comes from a read error, as the CDR3 has no conserved phenylalanine or tryptophan at its end. The V gene is TRBV7-9, the J gene TRBJ2-5; no clear D gene. V was clipped by 1 base and J by 1 base, with 7 bases between them. Germline CDR1 is SEHNR and CDR2 is FQNEAQ (reference sequence). This CDR3 comprises 14 residues. CDR3 DNA: TGTGCCAGCAGCTTAGGACCTTTCCAAGAGACCCAGTACCTC. Its translation: CASSLGPFQETQYL.

This chain connects TRBV19 to TRBJ2-7; no reliable D call. The CDR3 length is 11 residues. Germline V CDR1 and CDR2: LNHDA, SQIVND (reference sequence). Trimming took 4 bases from V and 4 from J, leaving 5 bases between them. CDR3 coding DNA: TGTGCCAGTAGTACAAAATACGAGCAGTACTTC. This encodes CASSTKYEQYF. The variable domain in full, completed from reference TRBV19 and TRBJ2-7, reads DGGITQSPKYLFRKEGQNVTLSCEQNLNHDAMYWYRQDPGQGLRLIYYSQIVNDFQKGDIAEGYSVSREKKESFPLTVTSAQKNPTAFYLCASSTKYEQYFGPGTRLTVT.

This clonotype was detected only a few times. This chain joins TRBV24-1 and TRBJ2-1; no reliable D call. V was shortened by 4 bases and J by 4 bases, with 7 bases between the two germline ends. In germline, CDR1 is KGHDR, CDR2 SFDVKD. The CDR3 has 13 amino acids. CDR3 nucleotide sequence: TGTGCCACCAGTGACCCAGCTTACAATGAGCAGTTCTTC. It encodes CATSDPAYNEQFF.

This clonotype was seen repeatedly, ten times or more. This chain joins TRBV27 and TRBJ2-7; possibly TRBD2 for D (5 bases). Deletions cut 3 bases from V and 3 bases from J, with 12 bases between. CDR3 size: 14 residues. The V gene's germline CDR1 is MNHEY and CDR2 SMNVEV (reference sequence). The CDR3 sequence is CASSFAGRFYEQYF. In DNA, the CDR3 is TGTGCCAGCAGTTTCGCGGGCAGGTTCTACGAGCAGTACTTC.

This clonotype has more than one count but fewer than ten. The chain has TRBV9 and TRBJ2-1, with a possible D match to TRBD1 (5 bases). Germline V gene sequence: CDR1 SGDLS, CDR2 YYNGEE. The CDR3 spans 15 residues. Trimming removed 0 bases from V and 1 base from J, with 8 bases in between. In DNA form, the CDR3 reads TGTGCCAGCAGCGTAGATAAGGGGTCCTACAATGAGCAGTTCTTC. Translation gives CASSVDKGSYNEQFF.

This clonotype was recorded at least ten times. CDR3 loop: CASSWGSLYGYTF. The CDR3 nucleotides read TGTGCCAGCAGTTGGGGCAGCCTCTATGGCTACACCTTC. V is TRBV28 and J is TRBJ1-2; D might be TRBD1 (5 bases). The germline V gene encodes CDR1 MDHEN and CDR2 SYDVKM. CDR3 length equals 13 residues. Deletions cut 4 bases from V and 4 bases from J, with 10 bases between.

This clonotype was detected many times. The V gene is TRBV7-9, the J gene TRBJ1-4, with D hard to call. CDR1 SEHNR and CDR2 FQNEAQ come from the germline V gene (reference sequence). Deletions cut 0 bases from V and 7 bases from J, with 9 bases between. The length of the CDR3 is 14 residues. The CDR3 spells CASSLAVRGEKLFF. The CDR3 region has the DNA TGTGCCAGCAGCTTAGCGGTCCGCGGTGAAAAACTGTTTTTT.

Many counts were recorded for this clonotype. The J gene is TRBJ2-7, the V gene TRBV7-9; D could derive from TRBD1 or TRBD2 (6 bases each). The CDR3 has 17 amino acids. V was clipped by 5 bases and J by 2 bases, with 22 bases between them. CDR1 and CDR2 (germline): SEHNR, FQNEAQ (reference sequence). CDR3 coding DNA: TGTGCCAGCAGCCCTTTGTTCGGGACAAGGACTACCTACGAGCAGTACTTC. This codes for CASSPLFGTRTTYEQYF.

This clonotype has a count of ten or more. The rearrangement joins TRBV4-1 to TRBJ1-6; a possible D gene is TRBD1 (6 bases). V was shortened by 1 base and J by 4 bases, with 8 bases between the two germline ends. Germline CDR1 is MGHRA and CDR2 is YSYEKL. CDR3 length equals 15 residues. This CDR3 is CASSQVQGYNSPLHF. In nucleotides, the CDR3 is TGCGCCAGCAGCCAAGTTCAGGGGTATAATTCACCCCTCCACTTT.

The chain uses TRBV12-3 or TRBV12-4 and TRBJ1-1; TRBD1 agrees at 7 bases. This CDR3 is 16 amino acids long. V was clipped by 3 bases and J by 0 bases; unmatched bases: 7. The CDR3 spells CASSLGQNNLNTEAFF. In DNA, the CDR3 is TGTGCCAGCAGTTTGGGACAGAATAACTTGAACACTGAAGCTTTCTTT.

The V and J genes are TRBV12-3 or TRBV12-4 and TRBJ1-5; D is uncertain. The CDR3 runs to 14 residues. Trimming took off 4 bases at V and 1 base at J, with 8 bases between the two ends. The CDR3 loop reads CASSWKGSNQPQHF. CDR3 bases: TGTGCCAGCAGTTGGAAGGGAAGCAATCAGCCCCAGCATTTT.

This clonotype was seen ten or more times. The chain combines TRBV28 with TRBJ2-3; the match to TRBD2 covers 14 bases. The CDR3 spans 16 residues. CDR1 and CDR2 (germline): MDHEN, SYDVKM. V shed 5 bases and J 4 bases; nucleotides not matched to a gene: 5. Here the CDR3 DNA reads TGTGCCAGCAGTCCCCGACTAGCGGGAGGGCCAGATACGCAGTATTTT. Translation: CASSPRLAGGPDTQYF.

About this clonotype itself: The junction and the germline gene differ at one end; a read error may be behind it. The chain couples TRBV28 to TRBJ1-5; 8 bases agree with TRBD1. Germline loops: CDR1 MDHEN, CDR2 SYDVKM. This CDR3 has 15 amino acids. The CDR3 reads CAGSPRGLGNQPQHF. For the CDR3, the DNA is TGTGCCGGCAGTCCCAGGGGGCTGGGCAATCAGCCCCAGCATTTT.

For this clonotype: This is likely a read error, given that the CDR3 carries no conserved phenylalanine or tryptophan at its end. This chain joins TRBV3-1 and TRBJ1-1; D perhaps matches TRBD1 (6 bases). Looked up from germline, CDR1 is LGHDT and CDR2 is YNNKEL (reference sequence). This CDR3 region has 14 residues. CDR3 residues: CASSPGQFSTEAFC. CDR3 coding DNA: TGCGCCAGCAGCCCAGGACAGTTCAGCACTGAAGCTTTCTGT.

This chain uses TRBV19 with TRBJ1-1; D unclear. Trimming took 7 bases from V and 1 from J, leaving 10 bases between them. Germline CDR1 LNHDA, CDR2 SQIVND (reference sequence). The CDR3 consists of 13 residues. The CDR3 nucleotides read TGTGCCAGTATTAGCTTATGGAACACTGAAGCTTTCTTT. It encodes CASISLWNTEAFF.

About this clonotype: Its ends do not fully match the called genes, so a read error is possible. The rearrangement links TRBV12-3 or TRBV12-4 to TRBJ2-1, with 11 nucleotides matching TRBD2. The CDR3 extends over 15 amino acids. The CDR3 DNA reads as TGTGCCAGCAGCCCTACTAGCGGGAGCAACAATGAGCGGTTCTTC. Its protein is CASSPTSGSNNERFF.

The chain couples TRBV11-2 to TRBJ2-7; D is unclear. The CDR3 covers 13 residues. The germline V gene encodes CDR1 SGHAT and CDR2 FQNNGV. Trimming shortened V by 5 bases and J by 2 bases, and 10 bases separated the two germline ends. CDR3 sequence (DNA): TGTGCCAGCAGCCACGCAGGAACCTACGAGCAGTACTTC. It is translated as CASSHAGTYEQYF.

This clonotype was detected only a few times. J is TRBJ2-2 and V is TRBV10-3, with 8 bases fitting TRBD2. V dropped 9 bases and J dropped 5; count of bases not matched to a gene: 8. The germline CDR1 and CDR2 sequences are ENHRY and SYGVKD. The CDR3 runs to 14 residues. Written as DNA, the CDR3 is TGTGCCATTTCCCTTAGCGGGGAGACCGGGGAGCTGTTTTTT. Protein sequence: CAISLSGETGELFF.

A note on this clonotype: A much larger clone differs from this one at a single base, so this may be a read error. The V gene is TRBV5-6, the J gene TRBJ1-2, with 7 nucleotides matching TRBD1. Germline lookup yields CDR1 SGHDT and CDR2 YYEEEE. This CDR3 has 15 amino acids. The CDR3 protein is CAGSHDDRALYGYTF. The CDR3 DNA is TGTGCCGGCAGCCACGACGACAGGGCACTCTATGGCTACACCTTC. The full variable domain, rest sourced from reference TRBV5-6 and TRBJ1-2, is DAGVTQSPTHLIKTRGQQVTLRCSPKSGHDTVSWYQQALGQGPQFIFQYYEEEERQRGNFPDRFSGHQFPNYSSELNVNALLLGDSALYLCAGSHDDRALYGYTFGSGTRLTVV.

This clonotype was found many times. This chain's CDR3 is CASSMDGNYEQYF. The CDR3 DNA follows: TGTGCCAGTAGTATGGACGGAAACTACGAGCAGTACTTC. The chain uses TRBV19 and TRBJ2-7; no clear D. V was trimmed by 3 bases and J by 3 bases, leaving 9 bases between them. The CDR3 is 13 residues long. The V gene's germline CDR1 is LNHDA and CDR2 SQIVND (reference sequence).

This clonotype came up many times. The rearrangement uses TRBV9 and TRBJ1-5; no definite D call. Trimming cost V 2 bases and J 3 bases, with 12 bases left between them. Germline V gives CDR1 SGDLS, CDR2 YYNGEE. The CDR3 loop spans 15 amino acids. The CDR3 sequence is CASSVEGRLNQPQHF. In DNA, the CDR3 is TGTGCCAGCAGCGTTGAGGGCCGCCTCAATCAGCCCCAGCATTTT. The full variable domain, with the rest looked up from reference TRBV9 and TRBJ1-5, is DSGVTQTPKHLITATGQRVTLRCSPRSGDLSVYWYQQSLDQGLQFLIQYYNGEERAKGNILERFSAQQFPDLHSELNLSSLELGDSALYFCASSVEGRLNQPQHFGDGTRLSIL.